The 7 T cell receptor beta chains given below trace back to one sample, sequenced in a study of blood T cell repertoires in COVID-19. Method: immunoSEQ multiplex PCR; TCRdb's copy keeps in-frame clones and lacks some. The sample gives 100,000 to 150,000 clones, about 90% of which show up once; 3.5% to 4.5% is in the top ten. Sequencing used peripheral blood. The receptors stem from a woman aged 55-69 years with acute or convalescent COVID-19.

This rearrangement joins TRBV6-5 to TRBJ1-1; the D gene is possibly TRBD1 (5 bases). The CDR3 sequence is 15 residues long. Germline V gene data show CDR1 as MNHEY and CDR2 as SVGAGI. The ends were cut back, 7 bases at V and 0 bases at J, with 15 bases in the middle. The CDR3, as DNA: TGTGCCAGCAATGCTCTGGGGCGACTGAACACTGAAGCTTTCTTT. Protein product: CASNALGRLNTEAFF.

This sequence joins TRBV27 and TRBJ1-2; the D gene is possibly TRBD1 (6 bases). Trimming took off 5 bases at V and 4 bases at J, with 11 bases between the two ends. The CDR3 length is 13 residues. CDR1 is MNHEY and CDR2 is SMNVEV in the germline V gene (reference sequence). CDR3 protein: CASSPDRSYGYTF. CDR3 sequence (DNA): TGTGCCAGCAGTCCCGACAGGAGCTATGGCTACACCTTC.

V usage is TRBV12-3 or TRBV12-4 and J usage is TRBJ2-1; D might be TRBD2 (5 bases). The CDR3 length is 12 residues. V gave up 10 bases and J gave up 4 bases, with 11 bases separating them. The CDR3: CATTRGYNEQFF. CDR3 coding DNA: TGTGCCACCACCCGAGGGTACAATGAGCAGTTCTTC.

In the case of this clone: Sequence at one end of the junction differs from germline and may be a read error. The chain combines TRBV2 with TRBJ2-7, with TRBD2 matching over 13 bases. The CDR3 consists of 13 residues. Germline loops: CDR1 SNHLY, CDR2 FYNNEI. The chain's CDR3 is CASSPTPGTSGDF. The CDR3, as DNA: TGTGCCAGCAGTCCTACCCCGGGGACTAGCGGGGACTTC.

The rearrangement links TRBV28 to TRBJ2-7; D is perhaps TRBD1 (7 bases). The germline gives CDR1 MDHEN, CDR2 SYDVKM. V shed 5 bases and J shed 2 bases, with 10 bases lying between them. The CDR3 spans 13 residues. CDR3 amino acids: CASSRGTAYEQYF. The CDR3 bases are TGTGCCAGCAGTCGCGGGACAGCCTACGAGCAGTACTTC.

This chain uses TRBV28 with TRBJ1-6; unclear D gene. Germline CDR1 reads MDHEN; CDR2 reads SYDVKM. The CDR3 covers 13 residues. Trimming stripped 10 bases from V and 9 bases from J, with 16 bases between. CDR3 residues: CATKREAASPLHF. CDR3 coding DNA: TGTGCCACCAAACGGGAAGCAGCTTCACCCCTCCACTTT.

This chain uses TRBV28 with TRBJ1-1, with TRBD1 matching over 7 bases. V trimming: 6 bases; J trimming: 0 bases; junction bases outside the gene matches: 1. Germline lookup yields CDR1 MDHEN and CDR2 SYDVKM. CDR3 length: 13 amino acids. CDR3 loop: CASRGQMNTEAFF. For the CDR3, the DNA is TGTGCCAGCAGGGGACAGATGAACACTGAAGCTTTCTTT. The full variable domain, rest sourced from reference TRBV28 and TRBJ1-1, is DVKVTQSSRYLVKRTGEKVFLECVQDMDHENMFWYRQDPGLGLRLIYFSYDVKMKEKGDIPEGYSVSREKKERFSLILESASTNQTSMYLCASRGQMNTEAFFGQGTRLTVV.